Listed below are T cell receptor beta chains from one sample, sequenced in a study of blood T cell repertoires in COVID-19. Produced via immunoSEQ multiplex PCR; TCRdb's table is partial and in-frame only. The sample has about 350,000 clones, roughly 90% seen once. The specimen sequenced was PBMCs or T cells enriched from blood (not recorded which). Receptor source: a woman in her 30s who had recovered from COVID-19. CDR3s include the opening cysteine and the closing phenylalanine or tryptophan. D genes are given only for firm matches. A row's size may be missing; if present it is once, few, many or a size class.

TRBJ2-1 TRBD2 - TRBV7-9 CASSLGRLAGEGGEQFF TGTGCCAGCAGCTTAGGCCGCCTAGCGGGGGAGGGGGGTGAGCAGTTCTTC
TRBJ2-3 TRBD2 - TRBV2 CASSEELATDTQYF TGTGCCAGCAGTGAAGAACTAGCGACAGATACGCAGTATTTT
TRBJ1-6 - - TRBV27 CASSRGYNSPLHF TGTGCCAGCAGTCGGGGTTACAATTCACCCCTCCACTTT
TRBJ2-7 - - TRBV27 CASRPRPISYEQYF TGTGCCAGCAGACCCAGGCCGATCTCCTACGAGCAGTACTTC
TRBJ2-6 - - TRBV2 CASSEASGANVLTF TGTGCCAGCAGCGAGGCGAGTGGGGCCAACGTCCTGACTTTC
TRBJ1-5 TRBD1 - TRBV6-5 CASRSSGQGIQPQHF TGTGCCAGCAGATCCTCGGGACAGGGTATTCAGCCCCAGCATTTT
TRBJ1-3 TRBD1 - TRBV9 CASSVLTGGVGNTIYF TGTGCCAGCAGCGTCCTCACAGGGGGCGTAGGAAACACCATATATTTT
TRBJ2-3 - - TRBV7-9 CAASGGGATDTQYF TGTGCCGCATCGGGTGGGGGGGCCACAGATACGCAGTATTTT
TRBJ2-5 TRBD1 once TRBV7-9 CASSAARDRDPGETQYF TGTGCCAGCAGCGCAGCGCGGGACAGGGACCCAGGGGAGACCCAGTACTTC
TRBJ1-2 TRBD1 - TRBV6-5 CASRATGGYYGYTF TGTGCCAGCAGGGCAACAGGGGGATACTATGGCTACACCTTC